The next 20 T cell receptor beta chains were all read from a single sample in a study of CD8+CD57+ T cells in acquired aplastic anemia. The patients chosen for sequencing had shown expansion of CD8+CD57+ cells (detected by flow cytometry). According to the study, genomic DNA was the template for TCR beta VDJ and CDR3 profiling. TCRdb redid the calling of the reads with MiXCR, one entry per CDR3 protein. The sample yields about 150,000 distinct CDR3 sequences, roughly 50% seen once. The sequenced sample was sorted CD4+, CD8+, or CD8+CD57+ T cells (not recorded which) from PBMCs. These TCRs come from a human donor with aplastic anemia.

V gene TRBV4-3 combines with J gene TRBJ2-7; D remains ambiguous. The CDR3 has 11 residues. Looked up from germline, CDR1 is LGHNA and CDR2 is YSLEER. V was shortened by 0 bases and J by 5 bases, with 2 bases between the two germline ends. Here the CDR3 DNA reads TGCGCCAGCAGCCAAGAAAACGAGCAGTACTTC. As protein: CASSQENEQYF.

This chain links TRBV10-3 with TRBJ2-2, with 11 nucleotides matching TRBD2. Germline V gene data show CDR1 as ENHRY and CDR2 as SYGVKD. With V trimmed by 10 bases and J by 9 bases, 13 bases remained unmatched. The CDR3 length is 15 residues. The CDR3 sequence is CATGTSGLPGRELFF. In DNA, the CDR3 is TGTGCCACCGGGACTAGCGGACTCCCCGGGCGGGAGCTGTTTTTT.

The CDR3 region has the DNA TGCAGCGTCCGAACCCCCTCAGATTATACGCAGTATTTT. It codes for CSVRTPSDYTQYF. The chain links TRBV29-1 to TRBJ2-3; D is unclear. There are 13 residues in the CDR3. Per germline, CDR1 SQVTM and CDR2 ANQGSEA. The V end lost 6 bases, the J end lost 7 bases, and 17 bases lay between the germline ends.

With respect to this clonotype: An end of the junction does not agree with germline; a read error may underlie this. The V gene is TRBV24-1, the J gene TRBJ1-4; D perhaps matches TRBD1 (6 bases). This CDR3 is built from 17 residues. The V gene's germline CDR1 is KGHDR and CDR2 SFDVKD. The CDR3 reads CASSDVFPGEANEKLFF. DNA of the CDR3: TGTGCCAGCAGTGACGTGTTCCCAGGGGAGGCTAATGAAAAACTGTTTTTT.

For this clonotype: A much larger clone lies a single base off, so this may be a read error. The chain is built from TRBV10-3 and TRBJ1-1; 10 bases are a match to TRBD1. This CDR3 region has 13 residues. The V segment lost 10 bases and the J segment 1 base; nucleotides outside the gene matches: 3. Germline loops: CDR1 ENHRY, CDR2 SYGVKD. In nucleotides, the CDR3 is TGTGCCAGCGACAGGGGGCAGAACACTGAAGCTTTCTTT. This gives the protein CASDRGQNTEAFF.

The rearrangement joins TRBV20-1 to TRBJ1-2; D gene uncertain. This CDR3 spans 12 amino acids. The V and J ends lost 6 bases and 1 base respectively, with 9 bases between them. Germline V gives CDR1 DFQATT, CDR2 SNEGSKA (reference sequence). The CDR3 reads CSAAGHNYGYTF. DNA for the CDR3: TGCAGTGCAGCCGGGCATAACTATGGCTACACCTTC.

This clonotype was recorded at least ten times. Here the CDR3 reads CASSYSMALNNSPLHF. In DNA, the CDR3 is TGTGCCAGCAGTTACTCTATGGCTCTTAATAATTCACCCCTCCACTTT. This chain connects TRBV6-5 to TRBJ1-6, with D unclear. Trimming took off 0 bases at V and 5 bases at J, with 11 bases between the two ends. Germline V CDR1 and CDR2: MNHEY, SVGAGI. This CDR3 contains 16 residues.

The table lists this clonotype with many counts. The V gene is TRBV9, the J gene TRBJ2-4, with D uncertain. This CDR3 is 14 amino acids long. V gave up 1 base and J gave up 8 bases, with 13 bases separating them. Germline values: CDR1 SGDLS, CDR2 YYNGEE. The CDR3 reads CASSVTGFGDIQYF. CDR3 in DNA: TGTGCCAGCAGCGTAACTGGTTTTGGAGACATTCAGTACTTC.

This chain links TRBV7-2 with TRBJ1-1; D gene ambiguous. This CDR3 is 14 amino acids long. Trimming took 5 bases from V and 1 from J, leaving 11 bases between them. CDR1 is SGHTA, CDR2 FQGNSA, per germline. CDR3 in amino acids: CASSQGGRNTEAFF. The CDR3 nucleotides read TGTGCCAGCAGCCAAGGAGGGAGGAACACTGAAGCTTTCTTT.

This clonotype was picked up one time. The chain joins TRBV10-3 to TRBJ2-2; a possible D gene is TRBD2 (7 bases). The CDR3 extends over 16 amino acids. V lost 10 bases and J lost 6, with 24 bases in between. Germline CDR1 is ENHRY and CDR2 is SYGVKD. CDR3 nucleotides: TGTGCCAGCATGGGGGTAACAACGGGGGGCCCCGGGGAGCTGTTTTTT. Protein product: CASMGVTTGGPGELFF.

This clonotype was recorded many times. The CDR3 nucleotides are TGCGCCAGCAGCTCACCAGACAGGGCGAACACTGAAGCTTTCTTT. This gives the protein CASSSPDRANTEAFF. V and J are TRBV5-1 and TRBJ1-1, with 7 positions matching TRBD1. V shed 3 bases and J 1 base; nucleotides not matched to a gene: 6. The CDR3 is 15 residues long. The V gene's germline CDR1 is SGHRS and CDR2 YFSETQ.

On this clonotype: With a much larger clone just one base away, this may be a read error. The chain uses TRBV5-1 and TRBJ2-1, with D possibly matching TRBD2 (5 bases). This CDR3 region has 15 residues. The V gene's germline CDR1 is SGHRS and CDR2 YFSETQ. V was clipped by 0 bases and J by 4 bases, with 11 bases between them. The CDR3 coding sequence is TGCGCCAGCAGCTTGGTAGCAGCGGAGTACAATGAGCAGTTCTTC. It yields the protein CASSLVAAEYNEQFF.

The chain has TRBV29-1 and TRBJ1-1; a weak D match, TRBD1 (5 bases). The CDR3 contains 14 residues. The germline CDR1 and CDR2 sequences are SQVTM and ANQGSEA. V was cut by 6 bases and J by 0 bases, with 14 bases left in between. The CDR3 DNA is TGCAGCGTAGGAAGGCAGGACATGAACACTGAAGCTTTCTTT. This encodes CSVGRQDMNTEAFF.

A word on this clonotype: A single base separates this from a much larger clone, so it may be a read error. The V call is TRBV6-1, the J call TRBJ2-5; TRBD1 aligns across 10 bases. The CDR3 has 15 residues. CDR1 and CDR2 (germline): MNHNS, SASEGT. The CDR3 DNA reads TGTGCCAGCAGTCTATCGACAGGGGGCCAAGAGTCCCAGTACTTC. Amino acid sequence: CASSLSTGGQESQYF.

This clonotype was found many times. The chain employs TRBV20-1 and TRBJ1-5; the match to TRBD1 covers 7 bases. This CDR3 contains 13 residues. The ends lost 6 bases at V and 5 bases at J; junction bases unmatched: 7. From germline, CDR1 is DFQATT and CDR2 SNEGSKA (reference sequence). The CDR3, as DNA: TGCAGTGCAGAGGGACAGCGATATCAGCCCCAGCATTTT. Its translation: CSAEGQRYQPQHF.

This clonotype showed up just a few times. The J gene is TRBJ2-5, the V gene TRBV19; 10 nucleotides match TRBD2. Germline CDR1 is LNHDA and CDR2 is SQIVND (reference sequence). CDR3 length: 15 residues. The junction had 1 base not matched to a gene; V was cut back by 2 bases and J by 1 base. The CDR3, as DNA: TGTGCCAGTAGTATAAGCGGGGGGGTCCAAGAGACCCAGTACTTC. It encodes CASSISGGVQETQYF.

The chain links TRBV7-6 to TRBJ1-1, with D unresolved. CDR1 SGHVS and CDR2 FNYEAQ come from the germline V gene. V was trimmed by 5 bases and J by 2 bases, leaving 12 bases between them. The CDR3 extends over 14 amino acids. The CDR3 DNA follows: TGTGCCAGCAGCCAAAAATTCCGAAACACTGAAGCTTTCTTT. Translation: CASSQKFRNTEAFF.

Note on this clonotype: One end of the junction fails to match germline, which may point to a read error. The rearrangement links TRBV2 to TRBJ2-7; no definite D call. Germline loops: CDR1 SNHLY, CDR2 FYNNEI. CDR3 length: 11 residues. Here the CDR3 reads CASSPAYEQYF. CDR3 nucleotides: TGTGCCAGCAGCCCCGCCTACGAGCAGTATTTC.

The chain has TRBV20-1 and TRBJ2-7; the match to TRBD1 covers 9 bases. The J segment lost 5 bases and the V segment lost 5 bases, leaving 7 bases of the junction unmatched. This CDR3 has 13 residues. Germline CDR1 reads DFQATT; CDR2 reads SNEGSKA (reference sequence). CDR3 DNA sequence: TGCAGTGCTTGGGACAGGGCGTCGAACGAGCAGTACTTC. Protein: CSAWDRASNEQYF.

Written as DNA, the CDR3 is TGTGCCAGCAGCTTAACGGGACAGGGGGCCGATGAGCAGTTCTTC. Translating gives CASSLTGQGADEQFF. The chain employs TRBV7-6 and TRBJ2-1; 12 bases align to TRBD1. J was trimmed by 8 bases and V by 2 bases; bases with no gene match: 4. Germline V gives CDR1 SGHVS, CDR2 FNYEAQ. This CDR3 comprises 15 residues.